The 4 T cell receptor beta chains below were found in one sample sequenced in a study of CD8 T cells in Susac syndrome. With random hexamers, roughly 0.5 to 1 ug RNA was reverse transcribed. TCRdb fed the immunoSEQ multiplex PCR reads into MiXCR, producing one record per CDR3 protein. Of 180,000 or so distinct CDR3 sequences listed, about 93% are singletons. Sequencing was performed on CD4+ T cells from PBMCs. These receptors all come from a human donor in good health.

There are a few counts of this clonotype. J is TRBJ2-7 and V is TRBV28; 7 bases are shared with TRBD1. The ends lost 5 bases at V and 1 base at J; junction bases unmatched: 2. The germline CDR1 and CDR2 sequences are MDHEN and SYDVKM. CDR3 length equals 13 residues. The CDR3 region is CASSPGQSYEQYF. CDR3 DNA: TGTGCCAGCAGTCCGGGACAGTCCTACGAGCAGTACTTC.

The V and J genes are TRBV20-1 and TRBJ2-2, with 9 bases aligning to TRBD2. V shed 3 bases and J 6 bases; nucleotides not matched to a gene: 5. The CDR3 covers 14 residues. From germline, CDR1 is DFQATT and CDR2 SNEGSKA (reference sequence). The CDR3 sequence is CSARLAGKAGELFF. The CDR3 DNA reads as TGCAGTGCTAGGCTAGCGGGGAAGGCCGGGGAGCTGTTTTTT.

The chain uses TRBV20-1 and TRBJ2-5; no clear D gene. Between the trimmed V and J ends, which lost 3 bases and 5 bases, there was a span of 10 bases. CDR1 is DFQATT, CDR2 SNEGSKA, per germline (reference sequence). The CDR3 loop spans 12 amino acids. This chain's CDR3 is CSASPRPETQYF. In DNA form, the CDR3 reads TGCAGTGCTAGTCCCCGGCCGGAGACCCAGTACTTC.

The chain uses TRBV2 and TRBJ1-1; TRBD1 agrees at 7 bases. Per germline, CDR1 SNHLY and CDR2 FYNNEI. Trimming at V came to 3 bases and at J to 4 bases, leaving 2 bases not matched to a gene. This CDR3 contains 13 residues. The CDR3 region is CASSDYRGTEAFF. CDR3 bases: TGTGCCAGCAGTGACTACAGGGGCACTGAAGCTTTCTTT. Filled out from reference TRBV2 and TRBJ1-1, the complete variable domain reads EPEVTQTPSHQVTQMGQEVILRCVPISNHLYFYWYRQILGQKVEFLVSFYNNEISEKSEIFDDQFSVERPDGSNFTLKIRSTKLEDSAMYFCASSDYRGTEAFFGQGTRLTVV.